One sample yielded the 14 T cell receptor beta chains listed below, sequenced in a study of cytomegalovirus exposure and HLA in healthy donors. The study ran its PCR with 60 Vbeta and 13 Jbeta primers. Here immunoSEQ multiplex PCR was the method, and the copy in TCRdb shows in-frame clones only, minus some. The sample lists approximately 150,000 clones; about four fifths were seen once. Sequenced input: PBMCs. The receptors derive from a man younger than 45 in good health and CMV-seronegative.

This chain joins TRBV28 and TRBJ2-3; 8 nucleotides agree with TRBD1. V trimming: 3 bases; J trimming: 2 bases; junction bases outside the gene matches: 1. The CDR3 spans 14 residues. CDR1 is MDHEN, CDR2 SYDVKM, per germline. CDR3 sequence: CASSLTGVTDTQYF. In nucleotides, the CDR3 is TGTGCCAGCAGTTTGACAGGGGTCACAGATACGCAGTATTTT.

The chain couples TRBV6-5 to TRBJ2-3; D is unresolved. Trimming left V 0 bases short and J 6 bases short, with 4 bases between. Germline V gives CDR1 MNHEY, CDR2 SVGAGI. The CDR3 contains 12 residues. CDR3 in amino acids: CASSYSQDTQYF. CDR3 nucleotides: TGTGCCAGCAGTTACTCGCAGGATACGCAGTATTTT.

V usage is TRBV27 and J usage is TRBJ2-7; D gene ambiguous. V lost 0 bases and J lost 3, with 15 bases in between. Germline values: CDR1 MNHEY, CDR2 SMNVEV (reference sequence). CDR3 size: 16 residues. CDR3 nucleotide sequence: TGTGCCAGCAGTTTATCATTTGGAGAACTCATCTACGAGCAGTACTTC. Its protein is CASSLSFGELIYEQYF.

DNA of the CDR3: TGTGCCAGCAGTGTAGGAACTAGCGGCACCTTCTTCTACGAGCAGTACTTC. It specifies CASSVGTSGTFFYEQYF. The chain recombines TRBV25-1 with TRBJ2-7; TRBD2 matches 8 bases. The CDR3 has 17 residues. Germline V CDR1 and CDR2: MGHDK, SYGVNS. Trimming took 4 bases from V and 3 from J; bases not matched to a gene: 14.

V is TRBV2 and J is TRBJ2-7; 9 nucleotides match TRBD1. J was trimmed by 3 bases and V by 5 bases; bases with no gene match: 2. The CDR3 totals 13 residues. Germline CDR1 reads SNHLY; CDR2 reads FYNNEI. The CDR3 reads CASSRDRDYEQYF. The CDR3 bases are TGTGCCAGCAGTCGGGACAGGGACTACGAGCAGTACTTC.

The chain combines TRBV18 with TRBJ2-3; the D is unclear. This CDR3 spans 14 amino acids. CDR1 is KGHSH and CDR2 is LQKENI in the germline V gene. Trimming took 2 bases from V and 0 from J, leaving 6 bases between them. The CDR3 protein is CASSPKTSTDTQYF. CDR3 coding DNA: TGTGCCAGCTCACCAAAGACTAGCACAGATACGCAGTATTTT. Combining the CDR3 with reference TRBV18 and TRBJ2-3 gives the whole variable domain NAGVMQNPRHLVRRRGQEARLRCSPMKGHSHVYWYRQLPEEGLKFMVYLQKENIIDESGMPKERFSAEFPKEGPSILRIQQVVRGDSAAYFCASSPKTSTDTQYFGPGTRLTVL.

This clone was seen only a few times. The V and J genes are TRBV9 and TRBJ2-3; 8 positions match TRBD1. In germline, CDR1 is SGDLS, CDR2 YYNGEE. This CDR3 has 15 amino acids. Unmatched junction bases numbered 8, after V lost 5 bases and J lost 3 bases. The CDR3 protein is CASRPRGQGTDTQYF. CDR3 bases: TGTGCCAGCAGACCCAGGGGGCAGGGGACAGATACGCAGTATTTT.

CDR3 loop: CASSPSEARGYGYTF. The CDR3 DNA reads as TGTGCCAGCAGCCCTAGTGAGGCCAGGGGTTATGGCTACACCTTC. The rearrangement uses TRBV11-2 and TRBJ1-2; D perhaps matches TRBD1 (6 bases). The length of the CDR3 is 15 residues. The V and J ends lost 5 bases and 5 bases respectively, with 18 bases between them. Germline V CDR1 and CDR2: SGHAT, FQNNGV.

This rearrangement joins TRBV10-1 to TRBJ2-1; 9 nucleotides agree with TRBD2. Germline V gives CDR1 WNHNN, CDR2 SYGVQD (reference sequence). V shed 4 bases and J 0 bases; nucleotides not matched to a gene: 4. The CDR3 sequence is 16 residues long. The chain's CDR3 is CASSALSGSSYNEQFF. CDR3 DNA sequence: TGCGCCAGCAGTGCCCTTAGCGGGAGCTCCTACAATGAGCAGTTCTTC.

The genes are TRBV6-6 and TRBJ2-1; the D is unclear. There are 14 residues in the CDR3. Trimming took 2 bases from V and 1 from J, leaving 6 bases between them. CDR1 and CDR2 from the germline V gene are MNHNY and SVGAGI (reference sequence). CDR3 in DNA: TGTGCCAGCAGTTACCCCGAGTCCTACAATGAGCAGTTCTTC. This codes for CASSYPESYNEQFF.

With respect to this clone: The junction shows a germline mismatch at one end, possibly a read error. This chain links TRBV7-9 with TRBJ1-4; 8 nucleotides agree with TRBD1. The CDR3 extends over 18 amino acids. CDR1 and CDR2 (germline): SEHNR, FQNEAQ (reference sequence). CDR3 sequence reads: CSSSLDFQGARTNEKLFF. In DNA, the CDR3 is TGTTCCAGCAGCTTAGATTTTCAGGGGGCGCGAACTAATGAAAAACTGTTTTTT.

The rearrangement joins TRBV28 to TRBJ1-6, with a possible D match to TRBD1 (6 bases). V shed 7 bases and J shed 7 bases, with 17 bases lying between them. Germline CDR1 MDHEN, CDR2 SYDVKM. The CDR3 is made up of 15 amino acids. The CDR3, as DNA: TGTGCCAGCACCTTTACTAGGGACACAAATTCACCCCTCCACTTT. This encodes CASTFTRDTNSPLHF.

The chain links TRBV29-1 to TRBJ1-1; D perhaps matches TRBD1 (5 bases). CDR3 length: 10 amino acids. The germline gives CDR1 SQVTM, CDR2 ANQGSEA. V was clipped by 5 bases and J by 7 bases, with 8 bases between them. The CDR3 region is CSVSGGEAFF. Written as DNA, the CDR3 is TGCAGCGTTTCGGGGGGTGAAGCTTTCTTT.

The rearrangement links TRBV5-1 to TRBJ2-1; 12 nucleotides match TRBD1. CDR3 length equals 15 residues. Trimming cost V 1 base and J 7 bases; bases outside gene matches: 3. Looked up from germline, CDR1 is SGHRS and CDR2 is YFSETQ. This CDR3 reads CASSLRDRGQNEQFF. DNA for the CDR3: TGCGCCAGCAGCTTGCGGGACAGGGGGCAAAATGAGCAGTTCTTC.